This passage covers 10 T cell receptor beta chains from one sample sequenced in a study of T cells expressing NK-cell markers. Each CDR3 protein gets one entry in TCRdb, which reprocessed the 5' RACE reads and gives no DNA. The sample features some 460,000 distinct CDR3 sequences, with approximately 1.4% in its top ten. Material: blood T cells: a sorted CD56 or NKG2C T cell subset, CD4+ or CD8+ T cells, or bulk PBMC T cells (not recorded which). The receptor source for this set is a woman aged 45-65 years in good health.

This chain joins TRBV12-5 and TRBJ2-3; TCRdb proposes TRBD2, but this gene call is untestable without DNA. CDR1 is LGHNT and CDR2 is FRNRAP in the germline V gene. The CDR3 runs to 16 residues. The CDR3 reads CASGPGTSGTTDTQYF.

The CDR3 reads CASSPDSRGPQHF. This chain uses TRBV7-3 with TRBJ1-5; TCRdb picks TRBD1, but there is no DNA to check that call. In germline, CDR1 is SGHTA, CDR2 FQGTGA. The CDR3 extends over 13 amino acids.

The J gene is TRBJ2-3, the V gene TRBV27; without DNA, the TCRdb call of TRBD1 cannot be checked. Germline loops: CDR1 MNHEY, CDR2 SMNVEV (reference sequence). The CDR3 covers 13 residues. CDR3 protein: CASSLTRADTQYF.

This chain joins TRBV29-1 and TRBJ2-5; absent DNA, TCRdb's TRBD1 call cannot be checked. The CDR3 contains 12 residues. Per the germline V gene, CDR1 is SQVTM and CDR2 is ANQGSEA. CDR3 in amino acids: CSVERGSGAQYF. The entire variable domain, with the rest obtained from reference TRBV29-1 and TRBJ2-5, is as follows: SAVISQKPSRDICQRGTSLTIQCQVDSQVTMMFWYRQQPGQSLTLIATANQGSEATYESGFVIDKFPISRPNLTFSTLTVSNMSPEDSSIYLCSVERGSGAQYFGPGTRLLVL.

This sequence joins TRBV20-1 and TRBJ2-7; the TCRdb call, TRBD2, lacks DNA for checking. Germline lookup yields CDR1 DFQATT and CDR2 SNEGSKA (reference sequence). CDR3 length equals 15 residues. CDR3 residues: CSALTIAGGPGEQYF.

V usage is TRBV4-1 and J usage is TRBJ2-1; TCRdb calls TRBD2, which cannot be checked without DNA. CDR3 length: 15 amino acids. The V gene's germline CDR1 is MGHRA and CDR2 YSYEKL. The CDR3 is CASSQGADPYNEQFF.

The V call is TRBV5-1, the J call TRBJ2-1; TCRdb's D call, TRBD1, is unchecked because there is no DNA. Germline CDR1 SGHRS, CDR2 YFSETQ. The CDR3 contains 15 residues. This CDR3 reads CASSLSGLGTDEQFF.

The chain carries TRBV12-3 or TRBV12-4 and TRBJ2-1; with no DNA, the TCRdb D assignment of TRBD1 cannot be verified. CDR3 length equals 15 residues. The chain's CDR3 is CASRHPGQTTREQFF.

The rearrangement links TRBV15 to TRBJ1-2; as DNA is missing, the TRBD1 call by TCRdb cannot be tested. CDR1 is LNHNV, CDR2 YYDKDF, per germline (reference sequence). This CDR3 has 17 residues. The CDR3 sequence is CATSRDRPGGFPAGYTF.

The chain combines TRBV28 with TRBJ2-3; TCRdb's D gene call, TRBD1, goes unchecked for lack of DNA. The CDR3 runs to 16 residues. Germline values: CDR1 MDHEN, CDR2 SYDVKM. This CDR3 reads CASSSGTGGSTDTQYF.